This T cell receptor (beta chain) was recorded in a study of Ad26.COV2.S vaccination and SARS-CoV-2 variants. Overall study context: The vaccine Ad26.COV2.S was put into the muscle once, or twice with 56 days between.

The CDR3 extends over 17 amino acids. Germline CDR1 LGHNA, CDR2 YSLEER. V dropped 0 bases and J dropped 4; count of bases not matched to a gene: 7. Treatment noted: 15 to 20 received Ad26.COV2.S at low or high dose, single or two shots; roughly five received placebo; per-sample allocation not given. Sampling occurred on day 63 after the first vaccine or placebo injection. The protocol was immunoSEQ multiplex PCR, while the TCRdb copy is restricted to in-frame clones and leaves out a portion. Counted here are approximately 300,000 clones, about 86% occurring once; the ten biggest clones make up 1.9%. The sequence was obtained from a person between 18 and 65 years old who received the Ad26.COV2.S COVID-19 vaccine or a placebo. Sequenced material: peripheral blood, taken in a trial of Ad26.COV2.S vaccine versus placebo. V usage is TRBV4-3 and J usage is TRBJ2-1; the match to TRBD2 covers 9 bases. The CDR3 DNA reads as TGCGCCAGCAGCCAAGATTCGGCCAGCGGGGGGTACAATGAGCAGTTCTTC. This encodes CASSQDSASGGYNEQFF.